This T cell receptor (beta chain) was documented in a study of blood T cell repertoires in COVID-19. Original processing methods: Reference gene primer amplification in the assay estimated nucleated cell counts. Libraries were prepared by immunoSEQ multiplex PCR; TCRdb keeps only in-frame clonotypes and omits some of them. V and J calls and clone size follow that table, whereas D and trimming were derived from the DNA. Among around 280,000 clones listed, around 87% were seen once. Germline V gene data show CDR1 as SGHTA and CDR2 as FQGNSA. There are 13 residues in the CDR3. Trimming took 0 bases from V and 7 from J, leaving 7 bases between them.

The sequence came from a woman in her 30s who had recovered from COVID-19. This chain links TRBV7-2 with TRBJ1-5; D is undetermined. Sequencing input: peripheral blood. The CDR3 bases are TGTGCCAGCAGCTTAGCCGCGGGACAGCCCCAGCATTTT. This encodes CASSLAAGQPQHF.